A selection of T cell receptor beta chains follows, all from one sample in a study of shared T cell receptors in the human thymus. TCRdb keeps only in-frame clones here, not all; method: immunoSEQ multiplex PCR. The data contain hundreds of thousands of clones, roughly 74% of them singletons. A further study also used this sample, focusing on human thymus T cells.

Sequencing was done on a sample of thymocytes. Receptors originate from a boy younger than two with a congenital heart defect. The CDR3 runs from the conserved cysteine through the conserved F or W. Fields, in order: V gene, D gene, clone size, J gene, CDR3 protein, CDR3 DNA. The D gene is left open where the match is weak. The size field is filled for only some rows; it gives once, few, many or a size class.

>TRBV7-9|NA|NA|TRBJ1-1
CASSLVRPEAFF
TGTGCCAGCAGCTTGGTCCGTCCGGAGGCTTTCTTT
>TRBV28|TRBD1|few|TRBJ1-1
CASLGQMNTEAFF
TGTGCCAGCCTGGGACAGATGAACACTGAAGCTTTCTTT
>TRBV15|TRBD1|NA|TRBJ1-4
CATSRATDRDNEKLFF
TGTGCCACCAGCAGAGCGACCGACAGGGATAATGAAAAACTGTTTTTT
>TRBV19|NA|NA|TRBJ2-5
CASSTKETQYF
TGTGCCAGTTCCACTAAAGAGACCCAGTACTTC
>TRBV27|NA|NA|TRBJ2-3
CASSPYRGPDTQYF
TGTGCCAGCAGTCCATATAGAGGGCCAGATACGCAGTATTTT
>TRBV27|TRBD1|NA|TRBJ2-7
CASSCNLGRGLHEQYF
TGTGCCAGCAGTTGCAACCTGGGCAGGGGGCTCCACGAGCAGTACTTC
>TRBV2|TRBD1|NA|TRBJ1-1
CATWDRVITEAFF
TGTGCCACATGGGACAGGGTGATAACTGAAGCTTTCTTT
>TRBV5-6|NA|once|TRBJ1-2
CASSLADSGYTF
TGTGCCAGCAGCTTAGCCGACAGTGGCTACACCTTC
>TRBV29-1|NA|once|TRBJ2-1
CSVISKTVSYNEQFF
TGCAGCGTTATTTCGAAGACTGTCTCCTACAATGAGCAGTTCTTC
>TRBV6-1|NA|few|TRBJ2-7
CASSEGGVPYEQYF
TGTGCCAGCAGTGAAGGCGGGGTGCCCTACGAGCAGTACTTC
>TRBV5-8|NA|few|TRBJ2-7
CASSLLATPRQYF
TGTGCCAGCAGCTTGTTGGCAACCCCTAGGCAGTACTTC
>TRBV29-1|NA|once|TRBJ2-3
CSVTEGDTQYF
TGCAGCGTCACAGAGGGAGATACGCAGTATTTT
>TRBV27|NA|few|TRBJ2-1
CASSVTSSYNEQFF
TGTGCCAGCAGTGTAACATCCTCCTACAATGAGCAGTTCTTC
>TRBV14|NA|few|TRBJ1-3
CASSGRGSGNTIYF
TGTGCCAGCAGCGGCCGGGGCTCTGGAAACACCATATATTTT
>TRBV10-3|NA|NA|TRBJ2-2
CAISAQGLMDTGELFF
TGTGCCATCAGTGCGCAGGGGCTGATGGACACCGGGGAGCTGTTTTTT
>TRBV11-1|TRBD1|NA|TRBJ1-4
CASSPRTGRGEKLFF
TGTGCCAGCAGCCCGCGGACAGGGCGGGGTGAAAAACTGTTTTTT
>TRBV28|TRBD2|NA|TRBJ2-3
CASSSPGGSTDTQYF
TGTGCCAGCAGTTCTCCGGGAGGGAGCACAGATACGCAGTATTTT
>TRBV4-3|TRBD1|NA|TRBJ2-4
CASSQVGDRVAKNIQYF
TGCGCCAGCAGCCAAGTCGGGGACAGGGTCGCCAAAAACATTCAGTACTTC
>TRBV14|NA|NA|TRBJ1-2
CASSQDRGRGGHLYGYTF
TGTGCCAGCAGCCAAGATCGGGGGCGGGGGGGCCACCTTTATGGCTACACCTTC
>TRBV27|TRBD1|NA|TRBJ2-7
CASSPGQGRYEQYF
TGTGCCAGCAGCCCGGGACAGGGCCGTTACGAGCAGTACTTC
>TRBV7-2|TRBD2|NA|TRBJ2-2
CASSFGRTSGSNGELFF
TGTGCCAGCAGCTTTGGTAGGACTAGCGGGAGTAACGGGGAGCTGTTTTTT
>TRBV11-3|NA|NA|TRBJ2-1
CASSLERGGADNEQFF
TGTGCCAGCAGCTTAGAAAGGGGGGGGGCGGACAATGAGCAGTTCTTC
>TRBV5-8|TRBD1|NA|TRBJ2-7
CASSSSGTGGEQYF
TGTGCCAGCAGCTCCTCCGGGACAGGGGGCGAGCAGTACTTC
>TRBV11-2|NA|NA|TRBJ1-5
CASRRQEDQPQHF
TGTGCCAGCAGAAGACAGGAGGATCAGCCCCAGCATTTT
>TRBV4-1|TRBD2|NA|TRBJ2-7
CASSHPWQASGSYEQYF
TGCGCCAGCAGCCACCCCTGGCAGGCTAGCGGGAGCTACGAGCAGTACTTC
>TRBV11-3|NA|NA|TRBJ1-2
CASSPCPGGYGYTF
TGTGCCAGCAGCCCCTGCCCGGGGGGGTATGGCTACACCTTC
>TRBV27|NA|NA|TRBJ1-1
CASSGGLVAFF
TGTGCCAGCAGCGGCGGGTTGGTAGCTTTCTTT
>TRBV7-2|NA|NA|TRBJ1-3
CASRAGTTSSGNTIYF
TGTGCCAGCAGGGCCGGGACTACGAGCTCTGGAAACACCATATATTTT
>TRBV19|NA|NA|TRBJ2-4
CASSISGDIQYF
TGTGCCAGTAGTATTTCAGGGGACATTCAGTACTTC
>TRBV5-4|TRBD1|once|TRBJ2-3
CASSSPQGESTDTQYF
TGTGCCAGCAGCTCCCCACAGGGGGAGAGCACAGATACGCAGTATTTT
>TRBV30|NA|NA|TRBJ2-7
CAWSPPGGSGTYEQYF
TGTGCCTGGAGTCCCCCAGGGGGTAGCGGTACCTACGAGCAGTACTTC
>TRBV6-1|TRBD2|few|TRBJ2-5
CASSGGSPSGSEETQYF
TGTGCCAGCAGTGGCGGGAGCCCTTCAGGATCCGAAGAGACCCAGTACTTC
>TRBV5-5|NA|few|TRBJ2-6
CASSLRGNSGANVLTF
TGTGCCAGCAGCCTCAGGGGAAACTCTGGGGCCAACGTCCTGACTTTC
>TRBV7-6|TRBD1|NA|TRBJ1-3
CASSLAGTGGGNTIYF
TGTGCCAGCAGCTTAGCGGGGACAGGGGGTGGAAACACCATATATTTT
>TRBV13|TRBD1|once|TRBJ2-7
CASSSTVRQGTYEQYF
TGTGCCAGCAGCTCGACCGTCAGACAGGGAACCTACGAGCAGTACTTC
>TRBV4-1|TRBD2|NA|TRBJ2-1
CASSQGGREEGVEQFF
TGCGCCAGCAGCCAGGGGGGGCGGGAGGAGGGGGTCGAGCAGTTCTTC
>TRBV27|TRBD1|NA|TRBJ2-7
CASRTGTGGLAGYEQYF
TGTGCCAGCAGGACAGGGACAGGGGGACTAGCAGGCTACGAGCAGTACTTC
>TRBV6-5|TRBD1|few|TRBJ2-1
CASSFPDRGHEQFF
TGTGCCAGCAGTTTCCCGGACAGGGGACATGAGCAGTTCTTC
>TRBV4-1|NA|few|TRBJ2-1
CASSQDGRVRHNEQFF
TGCGCCAGCAGCCAAGATGGCCGGGTTCGACACAATGAGCAGTTCTTC
>TRBV5-1|NA|NA|TRBJ1-2
CASSLSAYGYTF
TGCGCCAGCAGCTTGAGCGCCTATGGCTACACCTTC
>TRBV5-6|TRBD2|NA|TRBJ2-1
CASSLVSAGGLYNEQFF
TGTGCCAGCAGCTTGGTATCCGCGGGAGGGCTCTACAATGAGCAGTTCTTC
>TRBV7-2|NA|NA|TRBJ2-7
CASSLERVSEQYF
TGTGCCAGCAGCTTAGAGCGGGTCTCCGAGCAGTACTTC
>TRBV6-7|TRBD2|once|TRBJ2-1
CASSYSTSGSGRGNEQFF
TGTGCCAGCAGTTACTCGACCTCAGGTAGCGGGAGGGGTAATGAGCAGTTCTTC
>TRBV15|NA|NA|TRBJ1-5
CATSRDHGRYSSNQPQHF
TGTGCCACCAGCAGAGATCACGGTCGTTATAGCAGCAATCAGCCCCAGCATTTT
>TRBV29-1|TRBD2|once|TRBJ2-7
CSVLQRDSYEQYF
TGCAGCGTCCTTCAGCGGGACTCCTACGAGCAGTACTTC
>TRBV5-1|NA|NA|TRBJ1-1
CASSSGHLDVNTEAFF
TGCGCCAGCAGCTCGGGACACCTAGACGTAAACACTGAAGCTTTCTTT
>TRBV5-4|TRBD1|NA|TRBJ2-1
CASSRPRDSHNEQFF
TGTGCCAGCAGCCGCCCTCGGGACAGTCACAATGAGCAGTTCTTC
>TRBV28|NA|NA|TRBJ2-1
CASSLGAPEGEQFF
TGTGCCAGCAGTTTGGGAGCCCCGGAGGGGGAGCAGTTCTTC
>TRBV5-1|TRBD1|NA|TRBJ2-6
CASSPRGPSGANVLTF
TGCGCCAGCAGCCCCAGGGGGCCAAGCGGGGCCAACGTCCTGACTTTC
>TRBV9|TRBD1|NA|TRBJ2-3
CASSAGQGTDTQYF
TGTGCCAGCAGCGCCGGACAGGGCACAGATACGCAGTATTTT
>TRBV28|NA|few|TRBJ2-5
CASSFPLIRETQYF
TGTGCCAGCAGTTTCCCCCTAATTCGAGAGACCCAGTACTTC
>TRBV6-4|TRBD2|NA|TRBJ2-7
CASSVESGRSYEQYF
TGTGCCAGCAGTGTTGAAAGCGGGAGGTCCTACGAGCAGTACTTC
>TRBV4-2|TRBD2|NA|TRBJ2-2
CASSQTSATGEGGELFF
TGTGCCAGCAGCCAGACTAGCGCGACCGGGGAAGGCGGGGAGCTGTTTTTT